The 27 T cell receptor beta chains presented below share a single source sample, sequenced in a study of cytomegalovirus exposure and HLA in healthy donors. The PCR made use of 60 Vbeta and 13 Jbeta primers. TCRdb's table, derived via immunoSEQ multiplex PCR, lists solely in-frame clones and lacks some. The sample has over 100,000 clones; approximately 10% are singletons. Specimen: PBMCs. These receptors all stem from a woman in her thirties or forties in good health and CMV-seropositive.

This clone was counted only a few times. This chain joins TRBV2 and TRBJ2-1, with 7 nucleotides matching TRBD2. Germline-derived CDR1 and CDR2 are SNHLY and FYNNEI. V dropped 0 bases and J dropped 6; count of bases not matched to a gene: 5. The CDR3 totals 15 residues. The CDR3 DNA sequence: TGTGCCAGCAGTGAAGCGGGGGGGGGAGGCAATGAGCAGTTCTTC. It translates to CASSEAGGGGNEQFF.

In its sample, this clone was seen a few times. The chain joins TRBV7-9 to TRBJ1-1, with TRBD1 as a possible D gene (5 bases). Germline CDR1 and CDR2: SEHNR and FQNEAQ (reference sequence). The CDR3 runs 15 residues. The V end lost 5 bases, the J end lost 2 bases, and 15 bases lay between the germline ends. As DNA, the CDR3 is TGTGCCAGCAGCCCAATGTCGGGGGGAAACACTGAAGCTTTCTTT. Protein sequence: CASSPMSGGNTEAFF.

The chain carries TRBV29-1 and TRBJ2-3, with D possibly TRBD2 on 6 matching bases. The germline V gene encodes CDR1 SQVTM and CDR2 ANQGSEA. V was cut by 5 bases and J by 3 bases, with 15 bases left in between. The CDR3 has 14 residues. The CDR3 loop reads CSVRSEGGTDTQYF. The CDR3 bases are TGCAGCGTTAGATCGGAGGGAGGAACAGATACGCAGTATTTT.

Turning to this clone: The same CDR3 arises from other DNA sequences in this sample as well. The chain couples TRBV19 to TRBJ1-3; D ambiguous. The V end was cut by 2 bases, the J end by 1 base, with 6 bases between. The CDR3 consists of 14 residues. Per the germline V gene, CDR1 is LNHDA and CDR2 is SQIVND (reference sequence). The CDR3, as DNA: TGTGCCAGTAGTATACAGATATCTGGAAACACCATATATTTT. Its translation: CASSIQISGNTIYF.

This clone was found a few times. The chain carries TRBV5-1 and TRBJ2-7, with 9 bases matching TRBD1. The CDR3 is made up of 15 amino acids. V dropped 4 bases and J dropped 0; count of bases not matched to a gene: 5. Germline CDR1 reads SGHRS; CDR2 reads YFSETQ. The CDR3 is CASSLGQGSSYEQYF. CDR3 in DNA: TGCGCCAGCAGCCTCGGACAGGGGAGCTCCTACGAGCAGTACTTC.

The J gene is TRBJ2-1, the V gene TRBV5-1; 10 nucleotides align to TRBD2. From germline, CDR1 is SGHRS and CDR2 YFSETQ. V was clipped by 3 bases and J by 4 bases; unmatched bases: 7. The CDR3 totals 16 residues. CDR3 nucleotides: TGCGCCAGCAGCTCGGGACTAGCGCGGGGTTACAATGAGCAGTTCTTC. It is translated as CASSSGLARGYNEQFF.

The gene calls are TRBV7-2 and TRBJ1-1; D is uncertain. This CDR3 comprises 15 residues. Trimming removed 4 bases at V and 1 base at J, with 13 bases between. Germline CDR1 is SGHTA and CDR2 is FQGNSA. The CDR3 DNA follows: TGTGCCAGCAGCTCGATGGGTCCAGGGAACACTGAAGCTTTCTTT. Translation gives CASSSMGPGNTEAFF. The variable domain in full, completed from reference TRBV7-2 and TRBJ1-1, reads GAGVSQSPSNKVTEKGKDVELRCDPISGHTALYWYRQSLGQGLEFLIYFQGNSAPDKSGLPSDRFSAERTGGSVSTLTIQRTQQEDSAVYLCASSSMGPGNTEAFFGQGTRLTVV.

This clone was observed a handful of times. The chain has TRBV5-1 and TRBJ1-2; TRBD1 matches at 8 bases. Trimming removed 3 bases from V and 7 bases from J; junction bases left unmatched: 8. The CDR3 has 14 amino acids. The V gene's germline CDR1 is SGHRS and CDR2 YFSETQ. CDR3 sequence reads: CASSSGQGESGYTF. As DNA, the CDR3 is TGCGCCAGCAGCTCCGGACAGGGAGAATCTGGCTACACCTTC. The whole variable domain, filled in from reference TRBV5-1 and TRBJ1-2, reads KAGVTQTPRYLIKTRGQQVTLSCSPISGHRSVSWYQQTPGQGLQFLFEYFSETQRNKGNFPGRFSGRQFSNSRSEMNVSTLELGDSALYLCASSSGQGESGYTFGSGTRLTVV.

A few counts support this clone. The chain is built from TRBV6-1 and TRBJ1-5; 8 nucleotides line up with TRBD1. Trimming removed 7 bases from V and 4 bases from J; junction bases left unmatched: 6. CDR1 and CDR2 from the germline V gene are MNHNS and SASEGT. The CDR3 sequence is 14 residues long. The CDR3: CASKDRAANQPQHF. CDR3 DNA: TGTGCCAGCAAGGACAGGGCAGCAAATCAGCCCCAGCATTTT.

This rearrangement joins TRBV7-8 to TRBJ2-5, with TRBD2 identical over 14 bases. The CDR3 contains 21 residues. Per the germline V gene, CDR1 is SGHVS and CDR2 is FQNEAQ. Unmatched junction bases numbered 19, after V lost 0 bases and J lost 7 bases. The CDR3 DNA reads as TGTGCCAGCAGCTTAGCCTCTAGGACATACAGGACTAGCGGGGGGCCGGGGACCCAGTACTTC. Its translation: CASSLASRTYRTSGGPGTQYF.

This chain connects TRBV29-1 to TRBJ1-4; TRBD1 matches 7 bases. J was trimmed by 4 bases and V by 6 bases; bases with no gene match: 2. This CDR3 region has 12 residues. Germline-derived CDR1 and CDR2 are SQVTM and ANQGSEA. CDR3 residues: CSVGQVNEKLFF. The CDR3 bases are TGCAGCGTCGGACAGGTTAATGAAAAACTGTTTTTT.

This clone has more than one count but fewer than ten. Here the CDR3 reads CASSPRTALNTEAFF. The CDR3 coding sequence is TGTGCCAGCAGCCCACGGACAGCTTTGAACACTGAAGCTTTCTTT. The genes are TRBV7-8 and TRBJ1-1; TRBD1 might be the D (6 bases). Between the trimmed V and J ends, which lost 5 bases and 0 bases, there was a span of 13 bases. Germline assignment: CDR1 SGHVS and CDR2 FQNEAQ. The length of the CDR3 is 15 residues.

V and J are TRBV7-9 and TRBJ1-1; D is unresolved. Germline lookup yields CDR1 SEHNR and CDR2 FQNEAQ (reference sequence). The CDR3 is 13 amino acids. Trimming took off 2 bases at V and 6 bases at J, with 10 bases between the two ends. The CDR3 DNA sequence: TGTGCCAGCAGCTTATTTGGAGTCCCTGAAGCTTTCTTT. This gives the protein CASSLFGVPEAFF.

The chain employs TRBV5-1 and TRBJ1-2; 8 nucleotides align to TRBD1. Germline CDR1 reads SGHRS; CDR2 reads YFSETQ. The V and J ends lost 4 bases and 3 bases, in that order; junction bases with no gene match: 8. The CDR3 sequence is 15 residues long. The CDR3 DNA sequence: TGCGCCAGCAGCCCGGGGGCAGGGGGCTACTATGGCTACACCTTC. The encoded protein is CASSPGAGGYYGYTF.

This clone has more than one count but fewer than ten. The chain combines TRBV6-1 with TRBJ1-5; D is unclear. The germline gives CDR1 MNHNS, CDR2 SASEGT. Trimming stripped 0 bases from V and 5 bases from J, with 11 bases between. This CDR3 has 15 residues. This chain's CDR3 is CASSEAGGSYQPQHF. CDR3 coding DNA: TGTGCCAGCAGTGAAGCTGGAGGGTCATATCAGCCCCAGCATTTT.

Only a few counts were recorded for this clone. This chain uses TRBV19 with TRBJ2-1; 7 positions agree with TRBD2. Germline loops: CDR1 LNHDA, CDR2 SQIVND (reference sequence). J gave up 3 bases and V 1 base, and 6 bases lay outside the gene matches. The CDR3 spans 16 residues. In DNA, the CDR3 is TGTGCCAGTAGTATAGTCATAGCGGGTATCTACAATGAGCAGTTCTTC. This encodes CASSIVIAGIYNEQFF.

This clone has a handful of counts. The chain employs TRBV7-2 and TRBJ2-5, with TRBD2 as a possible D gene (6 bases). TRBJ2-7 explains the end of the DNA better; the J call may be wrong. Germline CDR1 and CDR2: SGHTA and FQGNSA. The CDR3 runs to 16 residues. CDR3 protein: CASSLDSGTSRYEQYF. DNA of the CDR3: TGTGCCAGCAGCTTAGACTCCGGGACTTCCCGTTACGAGCAGTACTTC.

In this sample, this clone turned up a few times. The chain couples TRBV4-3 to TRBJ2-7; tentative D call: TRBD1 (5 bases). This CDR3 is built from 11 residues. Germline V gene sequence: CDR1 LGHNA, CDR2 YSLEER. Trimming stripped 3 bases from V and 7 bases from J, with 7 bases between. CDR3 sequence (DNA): TGCGCCAGCAGCCAGGGGCGGGAGCAGTACTTC. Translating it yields CASSQGREQYF.

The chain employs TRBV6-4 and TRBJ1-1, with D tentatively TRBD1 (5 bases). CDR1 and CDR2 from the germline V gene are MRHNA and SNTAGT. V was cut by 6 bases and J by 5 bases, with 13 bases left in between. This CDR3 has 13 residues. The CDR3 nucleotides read TGTGCCAGCAGGAGGGACTACGGAACTGAAGCTTTCTTT. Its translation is CASRRDYGTEAFF.

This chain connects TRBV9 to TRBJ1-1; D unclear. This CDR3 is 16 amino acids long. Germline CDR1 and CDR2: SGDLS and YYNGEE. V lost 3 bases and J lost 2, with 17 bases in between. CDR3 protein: CASSASEDFHNTEAFF. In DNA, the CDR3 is TGTGCCAGCAGCGCGTCCGAGGACTTTCACAACACTGAAGCTTTCTTT.

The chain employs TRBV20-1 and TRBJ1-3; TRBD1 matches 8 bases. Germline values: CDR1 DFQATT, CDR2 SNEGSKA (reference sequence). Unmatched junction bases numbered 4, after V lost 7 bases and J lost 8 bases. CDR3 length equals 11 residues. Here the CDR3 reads CSVYRGDTIYF. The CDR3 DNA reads TGCAGTGTTTACAGGGGGGACACCATATATTTT.

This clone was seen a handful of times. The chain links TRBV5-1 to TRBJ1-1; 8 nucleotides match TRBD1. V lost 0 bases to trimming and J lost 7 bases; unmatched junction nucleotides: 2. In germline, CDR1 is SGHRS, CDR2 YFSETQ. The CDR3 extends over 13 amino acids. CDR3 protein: CASSLVDRGEAFF. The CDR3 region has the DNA TGCGCCAGCAGCTTGGTTGACAGGGGTGAAGCTTTCTTT.

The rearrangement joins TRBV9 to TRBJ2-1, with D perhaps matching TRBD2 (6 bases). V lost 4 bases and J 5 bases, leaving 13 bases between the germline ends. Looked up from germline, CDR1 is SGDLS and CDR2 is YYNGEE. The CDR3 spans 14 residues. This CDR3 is CASSSRDLNNEQFF. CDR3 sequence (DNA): TGTGCCAGCAGCTCCCGGGACTTAAACAATGAGCAGTTCTTC.

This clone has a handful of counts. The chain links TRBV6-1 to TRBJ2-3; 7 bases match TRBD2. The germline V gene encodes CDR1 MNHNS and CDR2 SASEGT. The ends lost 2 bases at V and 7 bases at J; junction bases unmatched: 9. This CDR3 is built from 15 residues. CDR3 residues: CASSEQPAGPYTQYF. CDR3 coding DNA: TGTGCCAGCAGTGAACAACCAGCGGGGCCCTATACGCAGTATTTT.

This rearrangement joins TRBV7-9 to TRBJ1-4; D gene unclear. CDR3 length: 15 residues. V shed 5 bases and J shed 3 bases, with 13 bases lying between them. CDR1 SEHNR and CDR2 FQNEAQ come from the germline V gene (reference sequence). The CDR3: CASSPESSPNEKLFF. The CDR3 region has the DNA TGTGCCAGCAGCCCAGAATCTAGCCCTAATGAAAAACTGTTTTTT.

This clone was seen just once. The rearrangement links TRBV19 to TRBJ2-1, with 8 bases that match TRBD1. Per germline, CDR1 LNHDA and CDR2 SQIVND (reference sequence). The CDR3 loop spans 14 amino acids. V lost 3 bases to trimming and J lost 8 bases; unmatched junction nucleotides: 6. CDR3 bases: TGTGCCAGTAGTATCAGGACAGGGCAAGATGAGCAGTTCTTC. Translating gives CASSIRTGQDEQFF.

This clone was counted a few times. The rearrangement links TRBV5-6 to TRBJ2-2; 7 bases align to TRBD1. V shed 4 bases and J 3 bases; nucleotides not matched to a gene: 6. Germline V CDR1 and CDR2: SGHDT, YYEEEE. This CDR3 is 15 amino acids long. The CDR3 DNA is TGTGCCAGCAGCGTAGACAGGGTACACACCGGGGAGCTGTTTTTT. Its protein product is CASSVDRVHTGELFF.